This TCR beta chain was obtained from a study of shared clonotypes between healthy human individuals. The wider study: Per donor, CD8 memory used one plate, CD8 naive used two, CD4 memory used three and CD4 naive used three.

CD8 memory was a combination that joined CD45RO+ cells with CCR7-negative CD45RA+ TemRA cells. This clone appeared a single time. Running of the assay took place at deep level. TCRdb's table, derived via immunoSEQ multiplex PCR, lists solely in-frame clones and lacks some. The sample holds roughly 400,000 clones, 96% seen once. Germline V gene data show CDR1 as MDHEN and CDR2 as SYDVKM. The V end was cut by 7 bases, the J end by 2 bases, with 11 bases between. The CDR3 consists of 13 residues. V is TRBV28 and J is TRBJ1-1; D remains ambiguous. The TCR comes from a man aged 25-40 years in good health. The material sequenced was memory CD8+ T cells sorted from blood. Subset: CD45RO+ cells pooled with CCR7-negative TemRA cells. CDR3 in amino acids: CASTPSPNTEAFF. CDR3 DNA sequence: TGTGCCAGCACCCCCTCCCCAAACACTGAAGCTTTCTTT.